This T cell receptor (beta chain) was retrieved from a study of graft-versus-host responses after intestinal transplantation. The overall study: After anti-thymocyte globulin induction, recipients took tacrolimus and steroids for approximately three years.

The V gene's germline CDR1 is MNHEY and CDR2 SMNVEV (reference sequence). The CDR3 length is 14 residues. V lost 0 bases and J 1 base, leaving 6 bases between the germline ends. For this clone: Its antigen is still unknown.

The assay was immunoSEQ multiplex PCR, and TCRdb's table has in-frame clones only and misses some. Of around 40,000 clones listed, roughly 95% are singletons. This receptor was taken from a human donor who was the organ donor for an intestinal transplant. The V and J genes are TRBV27 and TRBJ1-1; no clear D. The material was unstimulated CD8+ T cells sorted from spleen or lymph node cells, obtained before transplant. Written as DNA, the CDR3 is TGTGCCAGCAGTTTATCGGAGTCGAACACTGAAGCTTTCTTT. It encodes CASSLSESNTEAFF.